Described below is a single T cell receptor beta chain sequence and its context. The source of the sample is a study of blood T cells in healthy people across ages. Next came a second PCR, run for about 7 to 12 cycles, which used a sample-barcoded 5' primer along with a J-beta primer mix. TCRdb recomputed calls from the 5' RACE reads with MiXCR, one row per CDR3 protein. The repertoire holds about 780,000 distinct CDR3 sequences, less than 80% seen once, with 25% to 35% in the top ten. The CDR3 is made up of 14 amino acids. Germline V gene lookup returns CDR1 MNHEY and CDR2 SVGAGI. V lost 9 bases, J lost 4 bases, and 18 bases lay in between.

The sample comprised blood. The gene calls are TRBV6-5 and TRBJ2-5; D unclear. This clonotype originated in a man aged 25-45 years in good health. The CDR3 sequence is CASAMGRVGETQYF. Written as DNA, the CDR3 is TGTGCCAGTGCAATGGGTAGGGTGGGAGAGACCCAGTACTTC.